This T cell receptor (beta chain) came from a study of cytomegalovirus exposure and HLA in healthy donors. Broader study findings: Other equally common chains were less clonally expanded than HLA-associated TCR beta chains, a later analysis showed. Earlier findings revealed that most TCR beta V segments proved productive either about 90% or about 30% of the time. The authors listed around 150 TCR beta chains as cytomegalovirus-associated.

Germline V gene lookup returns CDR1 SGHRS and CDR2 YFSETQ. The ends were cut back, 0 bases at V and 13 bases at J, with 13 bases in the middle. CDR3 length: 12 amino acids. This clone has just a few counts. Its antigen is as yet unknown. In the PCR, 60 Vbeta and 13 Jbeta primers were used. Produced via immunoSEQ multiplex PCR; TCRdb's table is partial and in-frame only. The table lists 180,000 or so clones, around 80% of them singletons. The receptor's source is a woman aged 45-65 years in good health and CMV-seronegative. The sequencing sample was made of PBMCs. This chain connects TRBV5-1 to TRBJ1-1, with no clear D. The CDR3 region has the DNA TGCGCCAGCAGCTTGGCCGAGCAGCAGGTTTTCTTT. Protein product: CASSLAEQQVFF.